This T cell receptor (beta chain) originates from a study of PD-1 blockade in classical Hodgkin lymphoma. Per germline, CDR1 MNHNS and CDR2 SASEGT. The CDR3 is 15 amino acids. Trimming pared 7 bases from V and 2 bases from J, leaving 15 bases between. General study results and limits: Newly diagnosed patients were reported to exhibit reduced baseline TCR diversity relative to healthy donors.

Details on this clone: The antigen is undetermined.

As for time point: cycle 4 day 1 (C4D1), after less than 7 weeks of nivolumab. All trial patients relapsed after autologous stem cell transplantation. Using immunoSEQ multiplex PCR, the repertoire was profiled, and TCRdb retains in-frame clones only, with some absent. This repertoire shows some 93,000 clones, over 75% found once; its top ten account for 9.4%. This chain links TRBV6-1 with TRBJ1-5; possible D gene TRBD1, 5 bases. This sequence was found in a human donor with classical Hodgkin lymphoma. The sample consisted of peripheral blood mononuclear cells (PBMCs), taken before the fourth cycle of nivolumab. The CDR3 DNA reads TGTGCCAGCAACGAGGGCAGAGGGGGCAATCAGCCCCAGCATTTT. Translated: CASNEGRGGNQPQHF.